One sample yielded the 12 T cell receptor beta chains listed below, sequenced in a study of T cell repertoires in cytomegalovirus infection. From the reads, TCRdb called clonotypes with MiXCR, one entry per CDR3 protein. This table holds roughly 500,000 distinct CDR3 sequences, 30% to 40% found once. Their cognate antigens are unknown. Sequenced here: cultured PBMCs, sampled from culture after CMV antigen stimulation. The receptors derive from a human donor in good health (CMV status not recorded). Some clones in this sample may be carry-over from other donors' samples.

This sequence joins TRBV20-1 and TRBJ2-1, with 9 bases lining up with TRBD2. This CDR3 region has 14 residues. Germline V gene sequence: CDR1 DFQATT, CDR2 SNEGSKA (reference sequence). V was pared by 6 bases and J by 6 bases, with 9 bases of the junction left unmatched. Here the CDR3 reads CSAQGLAGLNEQFF. The CDR3 DNA sequence: TGCAGTGCCCAAGGCCTAGCGGGACTCAATGAGCAGTTCTTC.

The chain employs TRBV7-2 and TRBJ1-4, with D unresolved. This CDR3 comprises 14 residues. Germline V lookup: CDR1 SGHTA, CDR2 FQGNSA. V was cut by 6 bases and J by 3 bases, with 11 bases left in between. The CDR3 DNA follows: TGTGCCAGCAGGAGGCGTCTCTCTAATGAAAAACTGTTTTTT. The encoded protein is CASRRRLSNEKLFF.

The chain uses TRBV7-2 and TRBJ2-2; possibly TRBD2 for D (6 bases). The CDR3 has 14 amino acids. V lost 10 bases and J lost 7, with 19 bases in between. From germline, CDR1 is SGHTA and CDR2 FQGNSA. The CDR3 region is CATQGQGGVGELFF. In DNA, the CDR3 is TGTGCCACCCAAGGGCAGGGCGGGGTCGGGGAGCTGTTTTTT.

This clonotype is a singleton in its sample. CDR3 residues: CSARDRVKSAFF. The CDR3 DNA sequence: TGCAGTGCTCGGGACAGGGTTAAATCGGCTTTCTTT. The gene calls are TRBV20-1 and TRBJ1-1; 9 bases fit TRBD1. The CDR3 is 12 residues long. V shed 5 bases, J shed 11 bases, and the junction held 9 bases outside the gene matches. The germline V gene encodes CDR1 DFQATT and CDR2 SNEGSKA (reference sequence).

The chain couples TRBV19 to TRBJ2-3; 10 bases agree with TRBD1. V dropped 5 bases and J dropped 8; count of bases not matched to a gene: 25. The CDR3 is 20 residues long. CDR1 and CDR2 from the germline V gene are LNHDA and SQIVND (reference sequence). CDR3 loop: CASSPSSRQGAQVPKSTQYF. The CDR3 region has the DNA TGTGCCAGTAGTCCTTCCTCCCGACAGGGGGCCCAAGTCCCGAAGTCTACGCAGTATTTT.

This clonotype was observed a few times. The gene calls are TRBV7-2 and TRBJ2-1; D perhaps matches TRBD1 (6 bases). The CDR3 runs 13 residues. The V gene's germline CDR1 is SGHTA and CDR2 FQGNSA. Trimming stripped 5 bases from V and 3 bases from J, with 8 bases between. The CDR3: CASSTGHYNEQFF. As DNA, the CDR3 is TGTGCCAGCAGCACGGGACACTACAATGAGCAGTTCTTC.

The chain joins TRBV6-2 or TRBV6-3 to TRBJ1-1, with no clear D. The CDR3 runs to 16 residues. The V gene's germline CDR1 is MNHEY and CDR2 SVGEGT. V lost 0 bases, J lost 8 bases, and 19 bases lay in between. In DNA, the CDR3 is TGTGCCAGCAGTTACTCGTTATTCGGACGGTCAGTGGAAGCTTTCTTT. This gives the protein CASSYSLFGRSVEAFF.

V and J are TRBV27 and TRBJ2-3; D not resolved. Per the germline V gene, CDR1 is MNHEY and CDR2 is SMNVEV (reference sequence). V was cut by 6 bases and J by 4 bases, with 11 bases left in between. This CDR3 region has 13 residues. This CDR3 reads CASRRPGSDTQYF. CDR3 bases: TGTGCCAGCAGGCGTCCGGGTTCAGATACGCAGTATTTT.

Ten or more counts support this clonotype. V usage is TRBV7-2 and J usage is TRBJ1-5; the D is unclear. The CDR3 is 14 residues long. Trimming cost V 5 bases and J 4 bases, with 12 bases left between them. The germline V gene encodes CDR1 SGHTA and CDR2 FQGNSA. CDR3 coding DNA: TGTGCCAGCAGCCGCGCAGGAGCGAATCAGCCCCAGCATTTT. Translating it yields CASSRAGANQPQHF.

The chain joins TRBV7-6 to TRBJ1-1, with D perhaps matching TRBD1 (5 bases). The CDR3 extends over 15 amino acids. V dropped 10 bases and J dropped 0 bases, with 18 bases sitting between them. Germline CDR1 SGHVS, CDR2 FNYEAQ. The CDR3 region is CATEGIQGLNTEAFF. DNA of the CDR3: TGTGCCACTGAGGGGATCCAGGGCTTGAACACTGAAGCTTTCTTT.

This rearrangement joins TRBV6-1 to TRBJ2-1; weak D call: TRBD1 (5 bases). V lost 3 bases and J 12 bases, leaving 12 bases between the germline ends. CDR1 is MNHNS, CDR2 SASEGT, per germline. The CDR3 is made up of 12 amino acids. This CDR3 reads CASSEGPKTQFF. The CDR3 DNA sequence: TGTGCCAGCAGTGAGGGGCCAAAAACGCAGTTCTTC.

This chain uses TRBV7-9 with TRBJ2-5; 9 bases map to TRBD1. Trimming cost V 4 bases and J 2 bases; bases outside gene matches: 5. Germline assignment: CDR1 SEHNR and CDR2 FQNEAQ (reference sequence). CDR3 length: 15 amino acids. The CDR3 DNA sequence: TGTGCCAGCAGCTCAGGGGGGACAGGGCAAGAGACCCAGTACTTC. This encodes CASSSGGTGQETQYF.